The subject of this entry is one T cell receptor (beta chain). The germline V and J ends were trimmed by 6 bases and 5 bases, with 13 bases remaining between them. There are 13 residues in the CDR3. Germline V gives CDR1 MNHNS, CDR2 SASEGT. These data come from a study of shared clonotypes between healthy human individuals. Sequenced by immunoSEQ multiplex PCR; TCRdb stores in-frame clones only, minus some. This table has hundreds of thousands of clones, roughly 96% appearing once. Cells designated naive CD8 were CD45RO-negative and were positively selected for CCR7, with terminally differentiated effector memory CD45RA+ cells excluded.

This sequence was found in a woman aged 25 to 39 in good health. This chain uses TRBV6-1 with TRBJ1-1, with D perhaps matching TRBD1 (6 bases). The sequenced sample consisted of naive CD8+ T cells sorted from blood. CDR3 nucleotides: TGTGCCAGCAGGGAACAGGGTTGGACTGAAGCTTTCTTT. As protein: CASREQGWTEAFF.